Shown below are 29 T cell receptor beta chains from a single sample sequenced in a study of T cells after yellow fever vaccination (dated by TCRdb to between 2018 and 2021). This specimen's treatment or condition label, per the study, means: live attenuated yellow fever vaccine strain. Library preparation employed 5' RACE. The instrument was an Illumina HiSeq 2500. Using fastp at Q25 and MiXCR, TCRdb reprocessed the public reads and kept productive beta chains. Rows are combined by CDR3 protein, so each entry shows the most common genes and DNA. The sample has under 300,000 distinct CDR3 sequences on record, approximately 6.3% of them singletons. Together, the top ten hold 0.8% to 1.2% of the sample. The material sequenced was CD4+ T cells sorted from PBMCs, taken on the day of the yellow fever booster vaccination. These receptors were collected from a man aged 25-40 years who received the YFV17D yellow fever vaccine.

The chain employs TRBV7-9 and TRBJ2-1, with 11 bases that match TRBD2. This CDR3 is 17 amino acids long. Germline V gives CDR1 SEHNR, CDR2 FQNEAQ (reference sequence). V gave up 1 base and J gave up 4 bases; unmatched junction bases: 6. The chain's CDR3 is CASSLVSGRAAYNEQFF. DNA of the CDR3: TGTGCCAGCAGCTTAGTTAGCGGGAGGGCCGCTTACAATGAGCAGTTCTTC.

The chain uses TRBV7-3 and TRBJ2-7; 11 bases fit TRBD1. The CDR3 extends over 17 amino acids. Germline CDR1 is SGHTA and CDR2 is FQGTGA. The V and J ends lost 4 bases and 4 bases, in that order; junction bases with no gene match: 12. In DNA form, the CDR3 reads TGTGCCAGCAGCTCTAGGGCCCGGGACAGGGGGTTTTACGAGCAGTACTTC. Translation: CASSSRARDRGFYEQYF.

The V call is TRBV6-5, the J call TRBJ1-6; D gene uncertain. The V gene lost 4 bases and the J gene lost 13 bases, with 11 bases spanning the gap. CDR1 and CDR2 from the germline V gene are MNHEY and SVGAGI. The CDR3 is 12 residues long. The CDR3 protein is CASSFLGLPLHF. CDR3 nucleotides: TGTGCCAGCAGTTTCCTCGGTTTGCCCCTCCACTTT.

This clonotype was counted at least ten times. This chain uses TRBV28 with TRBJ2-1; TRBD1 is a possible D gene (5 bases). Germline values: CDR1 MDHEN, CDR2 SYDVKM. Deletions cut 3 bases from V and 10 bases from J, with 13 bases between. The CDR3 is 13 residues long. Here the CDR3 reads CASSFTRAEEQFF. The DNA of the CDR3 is TGTGCCAGCAGTTTCACCAGGGCGGAAGAGCAGTTCTTC.

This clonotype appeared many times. CDR3 nucleotides: TGTGCCAGAGGGGGGCCGCAGGGGACAGATACGCAGTATTTT. Its protein product is CARGGPQGTDTQYF. The V call is TRBV25-1, the J call TRBJ2-3, with D possibly being TRBD1 or TRBD2 (6 bases each). V was pared by 9 bases and J by 3 bases, with 16 bases between. CDR1 is MGHDK, CDR2 SYGVNS, per germline. The CDR3 covers 14 residues.

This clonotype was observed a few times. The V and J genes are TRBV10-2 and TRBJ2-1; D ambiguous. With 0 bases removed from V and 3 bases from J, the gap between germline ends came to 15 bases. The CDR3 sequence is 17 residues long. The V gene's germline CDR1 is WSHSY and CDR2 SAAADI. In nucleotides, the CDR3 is TGCGCCAGCAGTGAGTCCCATCTGAAGGGTGGCTACAATGAGCAGTTCTTC. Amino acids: CASSESHLKGGYNEQFF.

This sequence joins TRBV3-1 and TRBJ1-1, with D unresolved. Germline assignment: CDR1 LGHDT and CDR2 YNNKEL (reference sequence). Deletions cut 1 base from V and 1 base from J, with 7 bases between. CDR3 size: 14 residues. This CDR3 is CASSQGVGNTEAFF. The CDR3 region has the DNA TGTGCCAGCAGCCAAGGGGTGGGGAACACTGAAGCTTTCTTT.

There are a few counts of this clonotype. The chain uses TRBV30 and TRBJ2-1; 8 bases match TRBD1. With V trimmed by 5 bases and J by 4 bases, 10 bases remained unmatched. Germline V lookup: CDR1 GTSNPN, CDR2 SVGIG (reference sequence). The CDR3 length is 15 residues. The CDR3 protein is CAWQFRDRIYNEQFF. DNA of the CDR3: TGTGCCTGGCAATTCCGGGACAGGATTTACAATGAGCAGTTCTTC.

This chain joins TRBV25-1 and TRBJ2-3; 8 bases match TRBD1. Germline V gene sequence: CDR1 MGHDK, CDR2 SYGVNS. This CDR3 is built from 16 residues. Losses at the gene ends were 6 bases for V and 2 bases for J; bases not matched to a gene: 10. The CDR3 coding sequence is TGTGCCAGCAGCTCCTCGCAGGGGGCGCCCACAGATACGCAGTATTTT. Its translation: CASSSSQGAPTDTQYF.

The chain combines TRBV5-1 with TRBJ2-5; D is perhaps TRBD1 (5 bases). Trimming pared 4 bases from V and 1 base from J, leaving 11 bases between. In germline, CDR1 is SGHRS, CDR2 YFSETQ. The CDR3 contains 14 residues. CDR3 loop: CASSKGDSQETQYF. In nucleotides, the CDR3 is TGCGCCAGCAGCAAAGGCGACAGCCAAGAGACCCAGTACTTC.

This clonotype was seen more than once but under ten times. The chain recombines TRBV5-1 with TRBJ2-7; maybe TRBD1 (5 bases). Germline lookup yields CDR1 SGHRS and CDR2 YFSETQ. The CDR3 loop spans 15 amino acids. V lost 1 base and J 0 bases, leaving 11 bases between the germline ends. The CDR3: CASSLRQGGSYEQYF. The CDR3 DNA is TGCGCCAGCAGCTTGCGGCAGGGTGGCTCCTACGAGCAGTACTTC.

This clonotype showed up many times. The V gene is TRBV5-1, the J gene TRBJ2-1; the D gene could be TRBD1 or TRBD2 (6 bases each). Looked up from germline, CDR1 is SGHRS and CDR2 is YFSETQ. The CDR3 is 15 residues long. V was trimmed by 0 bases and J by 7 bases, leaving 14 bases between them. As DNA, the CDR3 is TGCGCCAGCAGCTTGGCGGGAGCGAGGGGGAATGAGCAGTTCTTC. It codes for CASSLAGARGNEQFF.

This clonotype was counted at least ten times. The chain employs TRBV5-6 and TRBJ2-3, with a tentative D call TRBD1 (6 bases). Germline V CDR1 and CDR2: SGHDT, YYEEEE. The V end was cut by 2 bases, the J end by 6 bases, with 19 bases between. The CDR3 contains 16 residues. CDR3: CASSFGRSWGPDTQYF. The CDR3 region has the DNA TGTGCCAGCAGCTTTGGAAGGTCTTGGGGGCCCGATACGCAGTATTTT.

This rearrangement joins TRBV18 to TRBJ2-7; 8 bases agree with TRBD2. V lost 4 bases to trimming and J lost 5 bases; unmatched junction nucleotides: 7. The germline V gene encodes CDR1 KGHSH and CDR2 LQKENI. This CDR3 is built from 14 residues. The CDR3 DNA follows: TGTGCCAGCTCACGACAGCGGGAGCGTGACGAGCAGTACTTC. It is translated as CASSRQRERDEQYF.

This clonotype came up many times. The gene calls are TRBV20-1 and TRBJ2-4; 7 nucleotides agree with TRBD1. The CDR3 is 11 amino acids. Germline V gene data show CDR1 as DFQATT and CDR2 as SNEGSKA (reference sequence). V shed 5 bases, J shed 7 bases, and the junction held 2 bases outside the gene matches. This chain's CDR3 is CSADRANIQYF. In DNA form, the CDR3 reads TGCAGTGCTGACAGGGCGAACATTCAGTACTTC.

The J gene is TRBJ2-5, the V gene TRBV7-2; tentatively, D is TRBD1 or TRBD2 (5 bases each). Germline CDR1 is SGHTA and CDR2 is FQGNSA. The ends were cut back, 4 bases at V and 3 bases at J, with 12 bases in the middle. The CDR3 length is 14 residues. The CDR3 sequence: CASSSRGVEETQYF. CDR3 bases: TGTGCCAGCAGCTCTCGAGGGGTTGAAGAGACCCAGTACTTC. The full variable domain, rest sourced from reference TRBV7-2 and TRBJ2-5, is GAGVSQSPSNKVTEKGKDVELRCDPISGHTALYWYRQSLGQGLEFLIYFQGNSAPDKSGLPSDRFSAERTGGSVSTLTIQRTQQEDSAVYLCASSSRGVEETQYFGPGTRLLVL.

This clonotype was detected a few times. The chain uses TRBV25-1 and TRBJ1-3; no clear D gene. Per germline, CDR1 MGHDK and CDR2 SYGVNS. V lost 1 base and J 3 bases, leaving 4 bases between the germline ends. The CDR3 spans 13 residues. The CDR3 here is CASSEFSGNTIYF. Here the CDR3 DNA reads TGTGCCAGCAGTGAATTCAGTGGAAACACCATATATTTT.

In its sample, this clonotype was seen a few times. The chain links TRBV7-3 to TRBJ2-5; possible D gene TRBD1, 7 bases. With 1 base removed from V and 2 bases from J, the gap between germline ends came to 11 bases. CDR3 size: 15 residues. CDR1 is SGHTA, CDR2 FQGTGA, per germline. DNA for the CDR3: TGTGCCAGCAGCTTAAGCAGGGGGGTGCAAGAGACCCAGTACTTC. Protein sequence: CASSLSRGVQETQYF.

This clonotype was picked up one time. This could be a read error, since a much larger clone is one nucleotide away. The CDR3 DNA reads TGTGCCAGCAGTGAACGCCGGGGCGCCTACGAGCAGTACTTC. Its translation: CASSERRGAYEQYF. V and J are TRBV2 and TRBJ2-7, with D perhaps assigned TRBD1 or TRBD2 (5 bases each). This CDR3 spans 14 amino acids. Deletions cut 2 bases from V and 2 bases from J, with 10 bases between. Germline CDR1 reads SNHLY; CDR2 reads FYNNEI.

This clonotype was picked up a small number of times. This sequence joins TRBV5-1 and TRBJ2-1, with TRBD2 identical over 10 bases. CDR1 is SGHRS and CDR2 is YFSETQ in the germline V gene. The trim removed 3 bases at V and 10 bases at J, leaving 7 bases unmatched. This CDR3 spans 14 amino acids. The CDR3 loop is CASSSTSGMEEQFF. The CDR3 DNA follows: TGCGCCAGCAGCTCCACTAGCGGGATGGAGGAGCAGTTCTTC.

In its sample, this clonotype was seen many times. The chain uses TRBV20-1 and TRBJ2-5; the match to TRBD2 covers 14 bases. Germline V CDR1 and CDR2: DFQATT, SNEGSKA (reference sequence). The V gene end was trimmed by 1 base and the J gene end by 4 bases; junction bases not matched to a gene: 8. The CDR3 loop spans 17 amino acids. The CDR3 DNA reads TGCAGTGCTAGAGTCAGGGGACTAGCGGGAGTACGAGAGACCCAGTACTTC. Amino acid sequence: CSARVRGLAGVRETQYF.

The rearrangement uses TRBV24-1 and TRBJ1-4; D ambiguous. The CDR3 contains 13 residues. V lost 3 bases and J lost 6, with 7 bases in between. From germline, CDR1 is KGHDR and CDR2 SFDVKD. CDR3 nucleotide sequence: TGTGCCACCAGTGATGGGCAATATGAAAAACTGTTTTTT. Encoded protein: CATSDGQYEKLFF.

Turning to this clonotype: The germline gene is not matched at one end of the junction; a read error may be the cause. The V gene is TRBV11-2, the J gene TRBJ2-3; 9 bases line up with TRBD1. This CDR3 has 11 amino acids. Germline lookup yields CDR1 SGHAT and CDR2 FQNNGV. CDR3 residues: CASSLGTGTVF. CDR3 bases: TGTGCCAGCAGCCTTGGGACAGGGACGGTATTT.

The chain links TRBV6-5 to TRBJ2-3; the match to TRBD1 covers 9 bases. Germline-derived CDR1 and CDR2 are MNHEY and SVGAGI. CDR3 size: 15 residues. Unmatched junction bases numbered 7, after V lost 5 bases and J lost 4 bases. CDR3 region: CASSNPGQGSDTQYF. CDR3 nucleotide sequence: TGTGCCAGCAGTAACCCGGGACAGGGTTCAGATACGCAGTATTTT.

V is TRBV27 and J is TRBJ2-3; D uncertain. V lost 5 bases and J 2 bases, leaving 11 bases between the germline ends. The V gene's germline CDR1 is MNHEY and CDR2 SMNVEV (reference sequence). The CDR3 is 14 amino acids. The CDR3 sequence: CASSGLELTDTQYF. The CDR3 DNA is TGTGCCAGCAGTGGGCTAGAACTCACAGATACGCAGTATTTT.

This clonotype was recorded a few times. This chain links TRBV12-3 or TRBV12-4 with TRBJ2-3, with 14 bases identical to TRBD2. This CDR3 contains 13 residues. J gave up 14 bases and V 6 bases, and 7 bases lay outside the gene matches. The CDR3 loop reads CASSPGLAGVWYF. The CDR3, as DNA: TGTGCCAGCAGCCCGGGACTAGCGGGAGTGTGGTATTTT.

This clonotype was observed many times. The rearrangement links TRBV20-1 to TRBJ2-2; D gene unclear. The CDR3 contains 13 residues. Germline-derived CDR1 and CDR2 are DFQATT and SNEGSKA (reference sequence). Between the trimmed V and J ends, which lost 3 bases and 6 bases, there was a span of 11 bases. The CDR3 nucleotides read TGCAGTGCTAGTCAGGTTAACGCCGGGGAGCTGTTTTTT. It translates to CSASQVNAGELFF.

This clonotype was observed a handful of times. DNA of the CDR3: TGTGCCAGCAGTCTTTGGACGGATAAATACAATGAGCAGTTCTTC. It yields the protein CASSLWTDKYNEQFF. V usage is TRBV14 and J usage is TRBJ2-1, with D uncertain. The CDR3 is 15 residues long. Germline assignment: CDR1 SGHDN and CDR2 FVKESK. Trimming shortened V by 6 bases and J by 4 bases, and 16 bases separated the two germline ends.

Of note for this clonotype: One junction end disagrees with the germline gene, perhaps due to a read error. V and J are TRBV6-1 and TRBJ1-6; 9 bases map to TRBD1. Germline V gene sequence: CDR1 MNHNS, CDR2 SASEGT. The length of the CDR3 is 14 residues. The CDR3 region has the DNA TGTGCCAGCACCGCGGACAGGGGTGATTCACCCATCCACTTT. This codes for CASTADRGDSPIHF.